This entry describes one T cell receptor beta chain. What it binds is not known. These data belong to a study of blood T cells in healthy people across ages. As for the study in general: There was about one barcoded beta molecule captured by template switching per two T cells.

Overall study findings and caveats: Per-million-T-cell TCR beta diversity fell roughly linearly with age.

Collection of roughly 9.6 milliliters of peripheral blood was performed for each donor. The CDR3 spans 13 residues. Germline-derived CDR1 and CDR2 are DFQATT and SNEGSKA (reference sequence). Trimming stripped 3 bases from V and 4 bases from J, with 12 bases between. For the second PCR, which ran for about 7 to 11 cycles, a sample-barcoded 5' primer and a J-beta primer mix were used. Template switching added a 12-random-nucleotide identifier to every cDNA molecule. TCRdb ran MiXCR on the 5' RACE reads and lists one entry per CDR3 protein. Here the sample spans 580,000 or so distinct CDR3 sequences, around 50% being singletons.

Material for sequencing was blood. The clonotype comes from a man of 80 years or more in good health. The chain is built from TRBV20-1 and TRBJ1-2; D gene uncertain. The CDR3 loop is CSARGSQFYGYTF. The CDR3 DNA follows: TGCAGTGCTAGGGGGAGTCAATTCTATGGCTACACCTTC.